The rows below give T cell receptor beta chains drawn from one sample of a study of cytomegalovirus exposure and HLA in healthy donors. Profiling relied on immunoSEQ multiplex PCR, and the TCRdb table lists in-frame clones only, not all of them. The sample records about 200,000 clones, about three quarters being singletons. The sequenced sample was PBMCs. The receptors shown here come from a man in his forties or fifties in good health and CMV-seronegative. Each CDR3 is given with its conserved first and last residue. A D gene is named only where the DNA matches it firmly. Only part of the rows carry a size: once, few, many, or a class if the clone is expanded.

cdr3_aa: CASSPLQTKNTGELFF
cdr3_nt: TGTGCCAGCAGCCCTCTGCAGACTAAGAACACCGGGGAGCTGTTTTTT
j_call: TRBJ2-2
d_call: NA
v_call: TRBV7-2
clone_size: few

cdr3_aa: CASTLTSGSTGELFF
cdr3_nt: TGTGCCAGCACCCTGACTAGCGGGAGTACCGGGGAGCTGTTTTTT
j_call: TRBJ2-2
d_call: TRBD2
v_call: TRBV2
clone_size: NA

cdr3_aa: CASSSEPGLSTDTQYF
cdr3_nt: TGTGCCAGCAGCTCCGAGCCGGGACTATCCACAGATACGCAGTATTTT
j_call: TRBJ2-3
d_call: TRBD2
v_call: TRBV5-4
clone_size: once

cdr3_aa: CASSREVSYEQYF
cdr3_nt: TGTGCCAGCAGCCGGGAGGTCTCCTACGAGCAGTACTTC
j_call: TRBJ2-7
d_call: TRBD2
v_call: TRBV7-8
clone_size: once

cdr3_aa: CASSFGTENGYTF
cdr3_nt: TGTGCCAGCAGCTTTGGGACAGAAAATGGCTACACCTTC
j_call: TRBJ1-2
d_call: TRBD1
v_call: TRBV7-2
clone_size: NA

cdr3_aa: CASSLGDHQPQHF
cdr3_nt: TGTGCCAGCAGTCTAGGGGATCATCAGCCCCAGCATTTT
j_call: TRBJ1-5
d_call: NA
v_call: TRBV6-1
clone_size: NA

cdr3_aa: CASSQGTSGYQFF
cdr3_nt: TGTGCCAGCAGCCAAGGGACTAGCGGGTATCAGTTCTTC
j_call: TRBJ2-1
d_call: TRBD2
v_call: TRBV14
clone_size: once

cdr3_aa: CASSEGGQGEKLFF
cdr3_nt: TGTGCCAGCAGTGAAGGGGGACAGGGGGAAAAACTGTTTTTT
j_call: TRBJ1-4
d_call: TRBD1
v_call: TRBV25-1
clone_size: NA

cdr3_aa: CASSLSPRGGYYGYTF
cdr3_nt: TGTGCCAGCAGTTTATCCCCGAGAGGAGGATACTATGGCTACACCTTC
j_call: TRBJ1-2
d_call: NA
v_call: TRBV28
clone_size: NA

cdr3_aa: CASLTGSSYNEQFF
cdr3_nt: TGTGCCAGCCTAACAGGGAGCTCCTACAATGAGCAGTTCTTC
j_call: TRBJ2-1
d_call: NA
v_call: TRBV7-9
clone_size: NA

cdr3_aa: CASRRTGEDTEAFF
cdr3_nt: TGTGCCAGCAGAAGGACAGGGGAAGACACTGAAGCTTTCTTT
j_call: TRBJ1-1
d_call: TRBD1
v_call: TRBV6-5
clone_size: NA

cdr3_aa: CARGLAGASEQFF
cdr3_nt: TGTGCCAGAGGACTAGCGGGAGCTAGCGAGCAGTTCTTC
j_call: TRBJ2-1
d_call: TRBD2
v_call: TRBV2
clone_size: NA

cdr3_aa: CASSLVSPDTGELFF
cdr3_nt: TGTGCCAGCAGCTTAGTTAGCCCTGACACCGGGGAGCTGTTTTTT
j_call: TRBJ2-2
d_call: NA
v_call: TRBV7-9
clone_size: NA

cdr3_aa: CASSAKTGARETQYF
cdr3_nt: TGTGCCAGCAGCGCCAAGACAGGAGCCAGGGAGACCCAGTACTTC
j_call: TRBJ2-5
d_call: NA
v_call: TRBV9
clone_size: NA

cdr3_aa: CASSLLTLSSYEQYF
cdr3_nt: TGTGCCAGCAGTCTGCTTACCCTCAGCTCCTACGAGCAGTACTTC
j_call: TRBJ2-7
d_call: NA
v_call: TRBV7-8
clone_size: NA

cdr3_aa: CASSVGGTRTDTQYF
cdr3_nt: TGTGCCAGCAGCGTAGGCGGGACCAGGACAGATACGCAGTATTTT
j_call: TRBJ2-3
d_call: NA
v_call: TRBV9
clone_size: NA

cdr3_aa: CASSPLQGEGIYGYTF
cdr3_nt: TGTGCCAGCTCACCATTACAGGGTGAGGGAATCTATGGCTACACCTTC
j_call: TRBJ1-2
d_call: NA
v_call: TRBV18
clone_size: NA

cdr3_aa: CASSQGARGSYEQYF
cdr3_nt: TGTGCCAGCAGCCAGGGGGCCCGGGGCTCCTACGAGCAGTACTTC
j_call: TRBJ2-7
d_call: TRBD1
v_call: TRBV7-2
clone_size: NA

cdr3_aa: CASSVGGGMQPQHF
cdr3_nt: TGTGCCAGCAGCGTGGGGGGAGGGATGCAGCCCCAGCATTTT
j_call: TRBJ1-5
d_call: NA
v_call: TRBV9
clone_size: NA

cdr3_aa: CASRSIRTGGNQPQHF
cdr3_nt: TGTGCCAGCAGATCCATTAGGACAGGGGGAAATCAGCCCCAGCATTTT
j_call: TRBJ1-5
d_call: TRBD1
v_call: TRBV28
clone_size: NA

cdr3_aa: CASSPTSGSANEQFF
cdr3_nt: TGTGCCAGCTCACCGACTAGCGGATCTGCAAATGAGCAGTTCTTC
j_call: TRBJ2-1
d_call: TRBD2
v_call: TRBV18
clone_size: NA

cdr3_aa: CASNPQGAGNTIYF
cdr3_nt: TGTGCCAGCAACCCTCAGGGGGCTGGAAACACCATATATTTT
j_call: TRBJ1-3
d_call: TRBD1
v_call: TRBV2
clone_size: few

cdr3_aa: CASMSRHVSMSTDTQYF
cdr3_nt: TGTGCCAGCATGAGTAGACACGTGTCTATGTCGACAGATACGCAGTATTTT
j_call: TRBJ2-3
d_call: NA
v_call: TRBV5-2
clone_size: NA

cdr3_aa: CASSPRGTTNEKLFF
cdr3_nt: TGTGCCAGCAGCCCTCGGGGGACTACGAATGAAAAACTGTTTTTT
j_call: TRBJ1-4
d_call: NA
v_call: TRBV9
clone_size: NA

cdr3_aa: CASSVEQAGSGELFF
cdr3_nt: TGTGCCAGCAGCGTAGAGCAAGCGGGGAGCGGGGAGCTGTTTTTT
j_call: TRBJ2-2
d_call: TRBD2
v_call: TRBV9
clone_size: NA

cdr3_aa: CASSLVEGGDTQYF
cdr3_nt: TGCGCCAGCAGCTTGGTGGAGGGCGGGGATACGCAGTATTTT
j_call: TRBJ2-3
d_call: NA
v_call: TRBV5-1
clone_size: few

cdr3_aa: CASSYQGSGETQYF
cdr3_nt: TGTGCCAGCAGTTATCAGGGTTCCGGAGAGACCCAGTACTTC
j_call: TRBJ2-5
d_call: NA
v_call: TRBV27
clone_size: NA

cdr3_aa: CSVGGDRGRSTEAFF
cdr3_nt: TGCAGCGTGGGGGGGGACAGGGGAAGAAGCACTGAAGCTTTCTTT
j_call: TRBJ1-1
d_call: TRBD1
v_call: TRBV29-1
clone_size: NA

cdr3_aa: CASSQEATLTGREAFF
cdr3_nt: TGCGCCAGCAGCCAAGAGGCGACTCTGACAGGGCGTGAAGCTTTCTTT
j_call: TRBJ1-1
d_call: TRBD1
v_call: TRBV4-1
clone_size: few

cdr3_aa: CASSYARGIGYTF
cdr3_nt: TGTGCCAGCAGTTACGCCAGGGGCATTGGCTACACCTTC
j_call: TRBJ1-2
d_call: NA
v_call: TRBV6-5
clone_size: NA

cdr3_aa: CASSPGLRHTGELFF
cdr3_nt: TGTGCCAGCAGTCCGGGACTAAGACACACCGGGGAGCTGTTTTTT
j_call: TRBJ2-2
d_call: TRBD2
v_call: TRBV7-6
clone_size: NA

cdr3_aa: CASTGGLKEKLFF
cdr3_nt: TGTGCCAGCACTGGAGGGCTGAAAGAAAAACTGTTTTTT
j_call: TRBJ1-4
d_call: NA
v_call: TRBV6-1
clone_size: NA

cdr3_aa: CASSGRQGIYNEQFF
cdr3_nt: TGCGCCAGCAGCGGGCGACAGGGGATCTACAATGAGCAGTTCTTC
j_call: TRBJ2-1
d_call: TRBD1
v_call: TRBV5-1
clone_size: NA

cdr3_aa: CASSELGLARNEQFF
cdr3_nt: TGTGCCAGCAGTGAATTGGGACTAGCGCGTAATGAGCAGTTCTTC
j_call: TRBJ2-1
d_call: TRBD2
v_call: TRBV6-1
clone_size: NA

cdr3_aa: CASSFSRWGGDTEAFF
cdr3_nt: TGTGCCAGCAGTTTTAGTCGGTGGGGAGGGGACACTGAAGCTTTCTTT
j_call: TRBJ1-1
d_call: NA
v_call: TRBV28
clone_size: NA

cdr3_aa: CASSPGLAGPREQYF
cdr3_nt: TGTGCCAGCAGCCCGGGACTAGCGGGCCCGCGCGAGCAGTACTTC
j_call: TRBJ2-7
d_call: TRBD2
v_call: TRBV7-2
clone_size: NA

cdr3_aa: CASSYGRQGTYEQYF
cdr3_nt: TGTGCCAGCAGTTACGGGAGACAGGGGACCTACGAGCAGTACTTC
j_call: TRBJ2-7
d_call: TRBD1
v_call: TRBV6-5
clone_size: NA

cdr3_aa: CASSFGGAARSNYGYTF
cdr3_nt: TGTGCCAGCAGCTTTGGTGGGGCAGCAAGGAGTAACTATGGCTACACCTTC
j_call: TRBJ1-2
d_call: NA
v_call: TRBV7-9
clone_size: NA

cdr3_aa: CAISESAGEETQYF
cdr3_nt: TGTGCCATCAGTGAAAGTGCAGGGGAAGAGACCCAGTACTTC
j_call: TRBJ2-5
d_call: NA
v_call: TRBV10-3
clone_size: NA

cdr3_aa: CASSLEVQGYGYTF
cdr3_nt: TGTGCCAGCAGCTTAGAAGTACAGGGCTATGGCTACACCTTC
j_call: TRBJ1-2
d_call: NA
v_call: TRBV7-6
clone_size: NA

cdr3_aa: CASIGGQGAYGYTF
cdr3_nt: TGTGCCAGTATAGGCGGACAGGGGGCATATGGCTACACCTTC
j_call: TRBJ1-2
d_call: TRBD1
v_call: TRBV19
clone_size: NA

cdr3_aa: CASSFPGVRGGTDTQYF
cdr3_nt: TGTGCCAGCAGCTTTCCTGGGGTGCGGGGGGGCACAGATACGCAGTATTTT
j_call: TRBJ2-3
d_call: TRBD2
v_call: TRBV9
clone_size: NA

cdr3_aa: CASRGGQGYGYTF
cdr3_nt: TGTGCCAGCAGGGGAGGACAGGGCTATGGCTACACCTTC
j_call: TRBJ1-2
d_call: TRBD1
v_call: TRBV7-9
clone_size: once

cdr3_aa: CASSKGAANEKLFF
cdr3_nt: TGTGCCAGCAGCAAGGGGGCAGCTAATGAAAAACTGTTTTTT
j_call: TRBJ1-4
d_call: TRBD1
v_call: TRBV9
clone_size: few

cdr3_aa: CASSAGQAANTGELFF
cdr3_nt: TGTGCCAGCAGTGCCGGACAGGCCGCGAACACCGGGGAGCTGTTTTTT
j_call: TRBJ2-2
d_call: TRBD1
v_call: TRBV9
clone_size: NA

cdr3_aa: CATLRDSSYEQYF
cdr3_nt: TGTGCCACCCTCCGGGATTCCTCCTACGAGCAGTACTTC
j_call: TRBJ2-7
d_call: NA
v_call: TRBV10-3
clone_size: NA

cdr3_aa: CASSESGTDLNQPQHF
cdr3_nt: TGTGCCAGCAGTGAATCGGGGACAGACCTCAATCAGCCCCAGCATTTT
j_call: TRBJ1-5
d_call: TRBD1
v_call: TRBV25-1
clone_size: NA

cdr3_aa: CASKEGSNTEAFF
cdr3_nt: TGTGCCAGCAAGGAGGGGTCGAACACTGAAGCTTTCTTT
j_call: TRBJ1-1
d_call: NA
v_call: TRBV6-5
clone_size: NA

cdr3_aa: CASRTTGGKNIQYF
cdr3_nt: TGTGCCAGTAGGACGACAGGAGGAAAAAACATTCAGTACTTC
j_call: TRBJ2-4
d_call: NA
v_call: TRBV19
clone_size: NA

cdr3_aa: CASSEGHGTVNQPQHF
cdr3_nt: TGTGCCAGCAGTGAGGGTCACGGGACAGTCAATCAGCCCCAGCATTTT
j_call: TRBJ1-5
d_call: TRBD1
v_call: TRBV27
clone_size: NA

cdr3_aa: CASSQDAGSGAPEQYF
cdr3_nt: TGTGCCAGCAGCCAGGATGCTGGTAGCGGGGCCCCCGAGCAGTACTTC
j_call: TRBJ2-7
d_call: TRBD2
v_call: TRBV4-2
clone_size: NA

cdr3_aa: CASSPGLAGDEQYF
cdr3_nt: TGTGCCAGCAGTCCGGGACTAGCGGGAGACGAGCAGTACTTC
j_call: TRBJ2-7
d_call: TRBD2
v_call: TRBV27
clone_size: NA

cdr3_aa: CASSLGRVSEAFF
cdr3_nt: TGTGCCAGCAGCCTCGGCAGGGTCAGTGAAGCTTTCTTT
j_call: TRBJ1-1
d_call: NA
v_call: TRBV13
clone_size: few

cdr3_aa: CASSPGGSAYEQYF
cdr3_nt: TGCGCCAGCAGCCCCGGGGGGTCCGCCTACGAGCAGTACTTC
j_call: TRBJ2-7
d_call: TRBD2
v_call: TRBV5-1
clone_size: NA

cdr3_aa: CASSLWAGRFNEKLFF
cdr3_nt: TGTGCCAGCAGTTTGTGGGCAGGGCGGTTTAATGAAAAACTGTTTTTT
j_call: TRBJ1-4
d_call: NA
v_call: TRBV28
clone_size: NA

cdr3_aa: CASIYRDSAGYNEQFF
cdr3_nt: TGTGCCAGCATCTACCGGGACTCAGCCGGTTACAATGAGCAGTTCTTC
j_call: TRBJ2-1
d_call: NA
v_call: TRBV5-6
clone_size: NA

cdr3_aa: CASSLAALSGYSYNEQFF
cdr3_nt: TGTGCCAGCAGCTTAGCAGCTTTAAGCGGTTATTCCTACAATGAGCAGTTCTTC
j_call: TRBJ2-1
d_call: NA
v_call: TRBV7-6
clone_size: NA

cdr3_aa: CASSLAAETQYF
cdr3_nt: TGTGCCAGCAGCTTAGCCGCGGAGACCCAGTACTTC
j_call: TRBJ2-5
d_call: NA
v_call: TRBV7-8
clone_size: NA

cdr3_aa: CATSRDGAPSYNEQFF
cdr3_nt: TGTGCCACCAGCAGAGATGGGGCCCCCTCCTACAATGAGCAGTTCTTC
j_call: TRBJ2-1
d_call: NA
v_call: TRBV15
clone_size: NA